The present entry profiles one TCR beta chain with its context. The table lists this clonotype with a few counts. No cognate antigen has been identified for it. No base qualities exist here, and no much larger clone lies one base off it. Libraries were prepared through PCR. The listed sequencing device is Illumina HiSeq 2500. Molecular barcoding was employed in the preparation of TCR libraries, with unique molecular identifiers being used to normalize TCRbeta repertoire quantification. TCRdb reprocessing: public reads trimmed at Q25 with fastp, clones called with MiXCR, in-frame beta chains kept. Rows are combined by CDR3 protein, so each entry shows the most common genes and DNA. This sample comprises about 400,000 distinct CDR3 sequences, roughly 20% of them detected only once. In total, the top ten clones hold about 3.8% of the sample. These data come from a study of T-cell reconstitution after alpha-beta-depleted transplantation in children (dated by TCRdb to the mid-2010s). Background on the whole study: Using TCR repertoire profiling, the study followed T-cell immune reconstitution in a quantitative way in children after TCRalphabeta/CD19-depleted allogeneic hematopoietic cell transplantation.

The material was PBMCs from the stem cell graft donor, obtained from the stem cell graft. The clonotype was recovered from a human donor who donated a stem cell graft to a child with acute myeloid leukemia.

In nucleotides, the sequence is TGCAGCGTTGTAAGCTACGAGCAGTACTTC. Translated, this is CSVVSYEQYF. The chain employs TRBV29-1 and TRBJ2-7, with the D gene call left open. Between the V and J ends, shortened by 4 bases and 3 bases respectively, the junction contains 4 bases. Its CDR3 holds 10 amino acids, cysteine through phenylalanine. The read is trimmed to its CDR3 DNA, 30 bases read in frame from base 1. The germline V gene supplies CDR1 SQVTM and CDR2 ANQGSEA.